The 30 T cell receptor beta chains in this list originate from one sample, sequenced in a study of T-cell memory formation after mild COVID-19 (dated by TCRdb to the early 2020s). The library was generated by 5' RACE. Sequenced using an Illumina NovaSeq 6000. TCRdb's own reprocessing of the public reads used fastp at Q25 and MiXCR and kept productive beta chains. Rows with one shared CDR3 protein collapse into an entry with the most common genes and DNA. This sample is represented by about 340,000 distinct CDR3 sequences; roughly 13% of them were singletons. About 22% of the sample is held by the ten biggest clonotypes. The sequenced material came from PBMCs or a T cell subset sorted from them (not recorded which). Receptors were obtained from a man between 18 and 35 years old who had mild COVID-19 (a few samples of this study predate the infection). The sample titles of this study are shuffled in the database, so cell type and time point are left out; the donor was told from shared clones.

This rearrangement joins TRBV7-3 to TRBJ2-1, with 11 bases identical to TRBD1. After removal of 5 bases from V and 9 bases from J, the junction contained 12 bases not matched to a gene. This CDR3 region has 16 residues. From germline, CDR1 is SGHTA and CDR2 FQGTGA. CDR3 sequence: CASSPPGQGAAGEQFF. In DNA form, the CDR3 reads TGTGCCAGCAGCCCCCCCGGACAGGGGGCTGCGGGTGAGCAGTTCTTC.

This clonotype was recorded at least ten times. This rearrangement joins TRBV7-2 to TRBJ2-3; the D is unclear. Germline V gene sequence: CDR1 SGHTA, CDR2 FQGNSA. This CDR3 region has 13 residues. Trimming pared 5 bases from V and 2 bases from J, leaving 8 bases between. CDR3 residues: CASSRLITDTQYF. In DNA form, the CDR3 reads TGTGCCAGCAGCCGTCTCATCACAGATACGCAGTATTTT.

Ten or more counts support this clonotype. The V gene is TRBV5-1, the J gene TRBJ2-2; D gene ambiguous. The CDR3 is 14 amino acids. Deletions cut 0 bases from V and 4 bases from J, with 7 bases between. Germline V gives CDR1 SGHRS, CDR2 YFSETQ. CDR3 sequence: CASSLVGSTGELFF. Written as DNA, the CDR3 is TGCGCCAGCAGCTTGGTTGGTAGCACCGGGGAGCTGTTTTTT.

The V call is TRBV12-3 or TRBV12-4, the J call TRBJ1-2; D is possibly TRBD1 (6 bases). There are 12 residues in the CDR3. V was pared by 6 bases and J by 5 bases, with 10 bases between. This CDR3 reads CASRTGGYGYTF. The CDR3 DNA sequence: TGTGCCAGCAGGACAGGCGGATATGGCTACACCTTC.

The CDR3 coding sequence is TGTGCCAGCAGTCCCCGTCCTGGGGCAACCTACGAGCAGTACTTC. Encoded protein: CASSPRPGATYEQYF. The chain links TRBV27 to TRBJ2-7; a possible D gene is TRBD1 (5 bases). Trimming pared 5 bases from V and 2 bases from J, leaving 16 bases between. CDR3 length: 15 amino acids. Germline V CDR1 and CDR2: MNHEY, SMNVEV (reference sequence).

The V gene is TRBV29-1, the J gene TRBJ1-1, with D unclear. Germline V gene sequence: CDR1 SQVTM, CDR2 ANQGSEA. V gave up 3 bases and J gave up 3 bases, with 2 bases separating them. CDR3 length: 10 amino acids. The CDR3 DNA reads TGCAGCGTTGATGACACTGAAGCTTTCTTT. Its protein is CSVDDTEAFF.

This clonotype was picked up many times. The V and J genes are TRBV5-5 and TRBJ1-1; the D gene is possibly TRBD1 (5 bases). Trimming took off 2 bases at V and 4 bases at J, with 15 bases between the two ends. Germline V gene data show CDR1 as SGHKS and CDR2 as YYEKEE (reference sequence). The CDR3 is 15 residues long. The CDR3 region is CASSLGPPGGTEAFF. The CDR3 bases are TGTGCCAGCAGCTTAGGGCCCCCCGGGGGCACTGAAGCTTTCTTT.

In this sample, this clonotype turned up a few times. The chain has TRBV7-2 and TRBJ1-6, with D unresolved. The CDR3 contains 12 residues. The germline gives CDR1 SGHTA, CDR2 FQGNSA. Trimming left V 5 bases short and J 3 bases short, with 2 bases between. CDR3 sequence (DNA): TGTGCCAGCAGCCACTATAATTCACCCCTCCACTTT. Translating it yields CASSHYNSPLHF.

The genes are TRBV5-1 and TRBJ2-5; D may be TRBD1 (6 bases). The CDR3 is 14 amino acids. V was pared by 2 bases and J by 2 bases, with 10 bases between. Germline V gene lookup returns CDR1 SGHRS and CDR2 YFSETQ. The CDR3 reads CASSLTTGQETQYF. CDR3 nucleotides: TGCGCCAGCAGCTTAACGACAGGACAAGAGACCCAGTACTTC.

The V and J genes are TRBV5-1 and TRBJ2-1; 12 bases are shared with TRBD2. Germline values: CDR1 SGHRS, CDR2 YFSETQ. CDR3 length: 16 residues. Trimming removed 4 bases from V and 7 bases from J; junction bases left unmatched: 9. For the CDR3, the DNA is TGCGCCAGCAGCCGAAAACTAGCGGGGGGTCAGAATGAGCAGTTCTTC. It encodes CASSRKLAGGQNEQFF.

J is TRBJ1-5 and V is TRBV19; 8 bases map to TRBD1. The J segment lost 6 bases and the V segment lost 0 bases, leaving 13 bases of the junction unmatched. The CDR3 length is 18 residues. The germline gives CDR1 LNHDA, CDR2 SQIVND (reference sequence). CDR3 in amino acids: CASSIDFAGQGLGQPQHF. The CDR3 DNA reads as TGTGCCAGTAGTATAGATTTTGCAGGACAGGGCCTAGGTCAGCCCCAGCATTTT. Using reference TRBV19 and TRBJ1-5 for the parts outside the CDR3, the full variable domain is DGGITQSPKYLFRKEGQNVTLSCEQNLNHDAMYWYRQDPGQGLRLIYYSQIVNDFQKGDIAEGYSVSREKKESFPLTVTSAQKNPTAFYLCASSIDFAGQGLGQPQHFGDGTRLSIL.

This clonotype was detected only a few times. This rearrangement joins TRBV20-1 to TRBJ2-5; D is tentatively TRBD1 or TRBD2 (5 bases each). Germline CDR1 reads DFQATT; CDR2 reads SNEGSKA (reference sequence). V was pared by 6 bases and J by 5 bases, with 16 bases between. The CDR3 totals 13 residues. CDR3 sequence (DNA): TGCAGTGCGAAGGGACGGGGCGGGGAGACCCAGTACTTC. Translation: CSAKGRGGETQYF.

V usage is TRBV12-5 and J usage is TRBJ1-1, with 7 bases fitting TRBD1. V shed 6 bases and J 5 bases; nucleotides not matched to a gene: 9. CDR3 size: 14 residues. Germline V gives CDR1 LGHNT, CDR2 FRNRAP. This CDR3 reads CASGWDSLETEAFF. The DNA of the CDR3 is TGTGCTAGTGGCTGGGACAGCCTCGAGACTGAAGCTTTCTTT.

The V and J genes are TRBV5-1 and TRBJ2-3; D is unresolved. V was clipped by 1 base and J by 4 bases, with 10 bases between them. The germline V gene encodes CDR1 SGHRS and CDR2 YFSETQ. This CDR3 is 14 amino acids long. The CDR3 DNA reads TGCGCCAGCAGCTTGCTCCCCTTAGCAGATACGCAGTATTTT. Amino acids: CASSLLPLADTQYF.

The chain uses TRBV21-1 and TRBJ2-5; whether TRBD2, the table's D call, matches the DNA was not checked. TRBV21-1 counts as a pseudogene. This CDR3 comprises 17 residues. This CDR3 reads CASSKGFTGVGQETQYF. The DNA of the CDR3 is TGTGCCAGCAGCAAAGGTTTTACGGGAGTTGGACAAGAGACCCAGTACTTC.

This clonotype has only a few counts. The V call is TRBV18, the J call TRBJ1-5; D is unclear. Germline V gene data show CDR1 as KGHSH and CDR2 as LQKENI. V gave up 5 bases and J gave up 5 bases, with 16 bases separating them. The CDR3 has 15 residues. The CDR3 DNA follows: TGTGCCAGCTCAAGGAGATTTCAGGAGGATCAGCCCCAGCATTTT. It specifies CASSRRFQEDQPQHF.

Only a few counts were recorded for this clonotype. This CDR3 is CASSPEAPGELFF. Here the CDR3 DNA reads TGTGCCAGCAGCCCCGAGGCACCCGGGGAGCTGTTTTTT. The chain uses TRBV12-3 or TRBV12-4 and TRBJ2-2; D is uncertain. This CDR3 spans 13 amino acids. V was clipped by 6 bases and J by 6 bases, with 11 bases between them.

V is TRBV6-5 and J is TRBJ1-6; TRBD1 might be the D (5 bases). Trimming shortened V by 2 bases and J by 0 bases, and 8 bases separated the two germline ends. The CDR3 is 16 amino acids. Germline lookup yields CDR1 MNHEY and CDR2 SVGAGI. CDR3 loop: CASSYTGASYNSPLHF. In DNA, the CDR3 is TGTGCCAGCAGTTACACCGGGGCCTCCTATAATTCACCCCTCCACTTT.

This clonotype was seen only a few times. This rearrangement joins TRBV19 to TRBJ1-5; D remains ambiguous. The CDR3 extends over 13 amino acids. CDR1 and CDR2 from the germline V gene are LNHDA and SQIVND (reference sequence). Trimming took 6 bases from V and 6 from J, leaving 12 bases between them. This CDR3 is CASRETTGQPQHF. In DNA form, the CDR3 reads TGTGCCAGTAGGGAGACAACGGGTCAGCCCCAGCATTTT.

The V gene is TRBV7-2, the J gene TRBJ2-5, with TRBD2 identical over 8 bases. The junction had 13 bases not matched to a gene; V was cut back by 8 bases and J by 5 bases. The CDR3 has 15 amino acids. Per the germline V gene, CDR1 is SGHTA and CDR2 is FQGNSA. The CDR3 sequence: CASSGGAGSEETQYF. CDR3 nucleotides: TGTGCCAGCTCGGGGGGGGCTGGGAGTGAGGAGACCCAGTACTTC.

In this sample, this clonotype turned up a few times. This chain links TRBV5-1 with TRBJ2-2; D is unresolved. Trimming shortened V by 0 bases and J by 8 bases, and 5 bases separated the two germline ends. Germline assignment: CDR1 SGHRS and CDR2 YFSETQ. The CDR3 consists of 12 residues. The CDR3 sequence is CASSLEQGELFF. Here the CDR3 DNA reads TGCGCCAGCAGCTTGGAGCAAGGGGAGCTGTTTTTT.

This clonotype appeared a few times. The rearrangement uses TRBV4-2 and TRBJ1-2; a possible D gene is TRBD1 (5 bases). The CDR3 length is 19 residues. Trimming cost V 2 bases and J 3 bases, with 25 bases left between them. CDR1 and CDR2 from the germline V gene are LGHNA and YNFKEQ. CDR3 nucleotide sequence: TGTGCCAGCAGCCAACAACAGGAACTACTACCCCGTGGGTACTATGGCTACACCTTC. Amino acids: CASSQQQELLPRGYYGYTF.

This clonotype was seen many times. V usage is TRBV12-5 and J usage is TRBJ2-1; TRBD2 might be the D (6 bases). The CDR3 is 18 amino acids. The V and J ends lost 6 bases and 0 bases respectively, with 21 bases between them. In germline, CDR1 is LGHNT, CDR2 FRNRAP. CDR3 bases: TGTGCTAGTGGCCCGCCCCGGGGGAAGGGGTTCTCCTACAATGAGCAGTTCTTC. This translates into CASGPPRGKGFSYNEQFF.

V gene TRBV18 combines with J gene TRBJ1-6; D not certain. CDR1 KGHSH and CDR2 LQKENI come from the germline V gene. Trimming shortened V by 1 base and J by 0 bases, and 10 bases separated the two germline ends. This CDR3 contains 17 residues. DNA for the CDR3: TGTGCCAGCTCACCACGGACGGAGATCTCCTATAATTCACCCCTCCACTTT. Its protein product is CASSPRTEISYNSPLHF.

The chain joins TRBV20-1 to TRBJ2-5; 7 bases match TRBD1. The V gene end was trimmed by 6 bases and the J gene end by 1 base; junction bases not matched to a gene: 5. The CDR3 covers 13 residues. Germline-derived CDR1 and CDR2 are DFQATT and SNEGSKA (reference sequence). Written as DNA, the CDR3 is TGCAGTGCGAGGGGGCAGCCCCAAGAGACCCAGTACTTC. Translated, it gives CSARGQPQETQYF.

This clonotype was counted only a few times. The CDR3 here is CASPGRYEQYV. The CDR3 nucleotides read TGTGCCAGTCCGGGCAGGTACGAGCAGTACGTC. The rearrangement joins TRBV7-3 to TRBJ2-7; D is ambiguous. V was pared by 9 bases and J by 4 bases, with 10 bases between. Germline V gene sequence: CDR1 SGHTA, CDR2 FQGTGA. The CDR3 covers 11 residues.

In this sample, this clonotype turned up many times. This rearrangement joins TRBV4-1 to TRBJ2-1; maybe TRBD2 (5 bases). The CDR3 has 14 amino acids. V dropped 5 bases and J dropped 1 base, with 9 bases sitting between them. Germline V lookup: CDR1 MGHRA, CDR2 YSYEKL. The CDR3 sequence is CASSDPGSYNEQFF. CDR3 nucleotide sequence: TGCGCCAGCAGCGATCCGGGGTCCTACAATGAGCAGTTCTTC.

The chain has TRBV5-1 and TRBJ1-1; D remains unclear. Per germline, CDR1 SGHRS and CDR2 YFSETQ. Trimming pared 2 bases from V and 1 base from J, leaving 9 bases between. CDR3 length equals 14 residues. Here the CDR3 DNA reads TGCGCCAGCAGCTTTGCGGACCCGAACACTGAAGCTTTCTTT. Translated: CASSFADPNTEAFF.

V usage is TRBV12-3 or TRBV12-4 and J usage is TRBJ2-1, with TRBD2 matching over 8 bases. Trimming removed 8 bases from V and 5 bases from J; junction bases left unmatched: 14. The CDR3 consists of 16 residues. This CDR3 is CASWGPRRGVHNEQFF. The DNA for the CDR3 is TGTGCCAGCTGGGGCCCTAGGCGGGGGGTCCACAATGAGCAGTTCTTC.

This clonotype was counted ten times or more. The V gene is TRBV5-1, the J gene TRBJ2-7; 7 bases agree with TRBD1. Germline trimming cut 5 bases from V and 3 bases from J; bases unmatched to any gene: 11. The CDR3 is 15 amino acids. Germline V CDR1 and CDR2: SGHRS, YFSETQ. CDR3 sequence reads: CASSKTGTDFYEQYF. In nucleotides, the CDR3 is TGCGCCAGCAGTAAAACCGGGACAGACTTCTACGAGCAGTACTTC.